This T cell receptor beta chain was sequenced for a study of long-term antiretroviral therapy in people with HIV. Findings and limits, study-wide: Once patients were on ART, diversity went higher but still fell short of transplant donor controls. Data on ART adherence, viral resistance or therapy changes were unavailable. All blood samples came from the years 2004 to 2017, possibly under older ART regimens.

A note on this clone: Its antigen is currently unknown.

The germline V and J ends were trimmed by 8 bases and 3 bases, with 12 bases remaining between them. CDR1 is SGHTA, CDR2 FQGTGA, per germline. The CDR3 length is 13 residues. Investigators performed immunoSEQ version v3.0 at survey level. The assay was immunoSEQ multiplex PCR, and TCRdb's table has in-frame clones only and misses some. This sample has about 28,000 clones, with approximately 80% found just once. This chain links TRBV7-3 with TRBJ2-3; D perhaps matches TRBD2 (5 bases). This clonotype originated in a young man with HIV. The sequencing used unsorted PBMCs, collected 2.7 to 2.9 years after starting antiretroviral therapy. The CDR3 bases are TGTGCCAGCGGCTCGGGCGGGACAGATACGCAGTATTTT. Encoded protein: CASGSGGTDTQYF.